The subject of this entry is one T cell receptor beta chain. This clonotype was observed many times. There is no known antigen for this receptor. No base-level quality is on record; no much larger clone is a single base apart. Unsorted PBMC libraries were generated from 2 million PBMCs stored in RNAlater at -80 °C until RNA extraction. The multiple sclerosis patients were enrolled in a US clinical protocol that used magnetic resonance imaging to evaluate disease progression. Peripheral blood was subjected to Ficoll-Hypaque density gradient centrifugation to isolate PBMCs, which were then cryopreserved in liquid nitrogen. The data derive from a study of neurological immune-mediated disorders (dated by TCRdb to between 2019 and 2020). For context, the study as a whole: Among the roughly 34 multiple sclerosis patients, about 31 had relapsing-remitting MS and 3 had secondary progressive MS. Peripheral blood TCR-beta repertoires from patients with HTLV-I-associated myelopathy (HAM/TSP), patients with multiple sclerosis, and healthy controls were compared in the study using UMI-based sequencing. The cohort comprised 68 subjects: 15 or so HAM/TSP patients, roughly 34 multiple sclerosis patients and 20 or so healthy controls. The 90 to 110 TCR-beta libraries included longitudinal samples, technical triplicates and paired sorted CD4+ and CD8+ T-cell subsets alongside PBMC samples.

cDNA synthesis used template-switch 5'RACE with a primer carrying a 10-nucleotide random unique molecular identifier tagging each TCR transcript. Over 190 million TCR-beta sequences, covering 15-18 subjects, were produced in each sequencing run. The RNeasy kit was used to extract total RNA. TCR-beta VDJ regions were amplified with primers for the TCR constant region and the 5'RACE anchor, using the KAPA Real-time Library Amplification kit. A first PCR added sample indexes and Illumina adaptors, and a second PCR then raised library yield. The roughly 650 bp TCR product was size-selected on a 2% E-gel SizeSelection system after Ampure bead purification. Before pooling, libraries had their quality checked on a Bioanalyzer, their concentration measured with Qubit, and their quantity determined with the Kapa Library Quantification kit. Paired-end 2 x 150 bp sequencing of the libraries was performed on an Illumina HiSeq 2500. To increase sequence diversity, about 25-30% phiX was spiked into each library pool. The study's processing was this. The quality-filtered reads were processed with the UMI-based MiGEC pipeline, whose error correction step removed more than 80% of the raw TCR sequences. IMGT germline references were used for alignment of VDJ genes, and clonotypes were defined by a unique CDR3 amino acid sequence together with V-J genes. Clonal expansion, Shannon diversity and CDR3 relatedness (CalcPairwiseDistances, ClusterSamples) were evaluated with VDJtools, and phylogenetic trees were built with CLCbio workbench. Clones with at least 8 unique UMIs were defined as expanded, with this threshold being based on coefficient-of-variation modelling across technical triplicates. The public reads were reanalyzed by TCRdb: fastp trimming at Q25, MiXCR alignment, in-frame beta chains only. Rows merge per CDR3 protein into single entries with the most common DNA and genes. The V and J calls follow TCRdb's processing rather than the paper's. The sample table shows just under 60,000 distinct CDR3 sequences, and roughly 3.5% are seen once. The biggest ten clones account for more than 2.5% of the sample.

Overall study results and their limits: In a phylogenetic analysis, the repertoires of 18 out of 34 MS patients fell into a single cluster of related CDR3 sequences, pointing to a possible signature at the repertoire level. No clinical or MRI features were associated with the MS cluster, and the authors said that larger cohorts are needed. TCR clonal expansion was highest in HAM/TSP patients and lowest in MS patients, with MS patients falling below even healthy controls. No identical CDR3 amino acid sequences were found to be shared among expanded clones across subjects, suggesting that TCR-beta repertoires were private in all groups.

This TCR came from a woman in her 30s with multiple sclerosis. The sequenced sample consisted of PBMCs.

Here is the DNA: TGCGCCAGCAGCTTGGGGGCGCCTTCACCCCTCCACTTT. Translated, it reads CASSLGAPSPLHF. Recombination linked TRBV5-1 to TRBJ1-6, with an unclear D gene assignment. Reading from cysteine to phenylalanine, the CDR3 counts 13 amino acids. Only the CDR3 DNA is retained, 39 bases long and in frame from the first base. Sequences SGHRS (CDR1) and YFSETQ (CDR2) are obtained from the germline V gene. The germline ends are 7 bases apart after V is trimmed by 0 bases and J by 9 bases.